This is a list of T cell receptor beta chains from one sample in a study of cytomegalovirus exposure and HLA in healthy donors. TCRdb's table, derived via immunoSEQ multiplex PCR, lists solely in-frame clones and lacks some. The repertoire includes around 220,000 clones, over 75% of them detected once, and 0.2% to 0.25% sits in the top ten. Input material: PBMCs. The receptors were gathered from a girl aged 2 to 9 in good health and CMV-seronegative. CDR3s include the opening cysteine and the closing phenylalanine or tryptophan. Fields, in order: clone size, V gene, D gene, J gene, CDR3 length, CDR3 protein, CDR3 DNA. The D gene is left open where the match is weak. Only part of the rows carry a size: once, few, many, or a class if the clone is expanded.

>NA|TRBV7-9|TRBD2|TRBJ2-7|15
CSSSSPASGTYEQYF
TGTTCCAGCAGCTCCCCGGCTAGCGGCACCTACGAGCAGTACTTC
>few|TRBV9|NA|TRBJ1-2|13
CASSVEAGYGYTF
TGTGCCAGCAGCGTAGAGGCAGGCTATGGCTACACCTTC
>NA|TRBV5-6|TRBD1|TRBJ2-4|14
CASSEGQRKNIQYF
TGTGCCAGCAGCGAGGGACAGAGGAAAAACATTCAGTACTTC
>NA|TRBV5-4|NA|TRBJ2-1|12
CASSLGGGEQFF
TGTGCCAGCAGCTTAGGAGGAGGTGAGCAGTTCTTC
>few|TRBV19|NA|TRBJ1-1|13
CASSPTVNTEAFF
TGTGCCAGTAGCCCGACAGTGAACACTGAAGCTTTCTTT
>NA|TRBV7-9|NA|TRBJ2-1|12
CASSLPSGEQFF
TGTGCCAGCAGCCTCCCTTCGGGTGAGCAGTTCTTC
>NA|TRBV10-1|NA|TRBJ2-4|15
CASSEPGGAKNIQYF
TGCGCCAGCAGTGAGCCAGGAGGAGCCAAAAACATTCAGTACTTC
>NA|TRBV2|NA|TRBJ1-2|14
CASSENRIRYGYTF
TGTGCCAGCAGTGAAAACAGGATTAGGTATGGCTACACCTTC
>NA|TRBV6-5|NA|TRBJ1-1|13
CASSAGGNTEAFF
TGTGCCAGCAGCGCCGGGGGGAACACTGAAGCTTTCTTT
>once|TRBV5-1|NA|TRBJ2-5|12
CASSYSRETQYF
TGCGCCAGCAGCTACTCCCGAGAGACCCAGTACTTC
>NA|TRBV5-6|NA|TRBJ2-5|16
CASSSFTGARQETQYF
TGTGCCAGCAGCTCATTCACGGGAGCCCGACAAGAGACCCAGTACTTC
>NA|TRBV5-1|NA|TRBJ2-3|16
CASSLSQLSGTDTQYF
TGCGCCAGCAGCTTGTCGCAACTCTCGGGCACAGATACGCAGTATTTT
>NA|TRBV12-5|TRBD1|TRBJ1-5|15
CASGMGQGQQQPQHF
TGTGCTAGTGGTATGGGACAGGGACAACAACAGCCCCAGCATTTT
>NA|TRBV6-1|NA|TRBJ2-1|15
CASSELLLARYEQFF
TGTGCCAGCAGTGAACTCCTCCTGGCGAGGTATGAGCAGTTCTTC
>NA|TRBV5-1|TRBD2|TRBJ2-1|16
CASSATSGGAYNEQFF
TGCGCCAGCAGCGCGACTAGCGGGGGTGCCTACAATGAGCAGTTCTTC
>NA|TRBV9|TRBD1|TRBJ2-2|15
CASSVVDRAAGELFF
TGTGCCAGCAGCGTAGTAGACAGGGCTGCCGGGGAGCTGTTTTTT
>NA|TRBV10-3|TRBD2|TRBJ2-7|13
CATFGAGVDEQYF
TGTGCCACCTTTGGGGCGGGAGTGGACGAGCAGTACTTC
>once|TRBV5-1|TRBD1|TRBJ2-7|15
CASSLTGTGPYEQYF
TGCGCCAGCAGCTTGACCGGGACAGGCCCCTACGAGCAGTACTTC
>NA|TRBV4-2|NA|TRBJ1-1|14
CASSRNREPTEAFF
TGTGCCAGCAGCCGGAACCGGGAGCCCACTGAAGCTTTCTTT
>NA|TRBV19|NA|TRBJ2-1|16
CASSIDEGSSYNEQFF
TGTGCCAGTAGTATAGATGAAGGGAGCTCCTACAATGAGCAGTTCTTC
>once|TRBV29-1|NA|TRBJ2-2|13
CSVFFGGTGELFF
TGCAGCGTTTTTTTCGGGGGCACCGGGGAGCTGTTTTTT
>NA|TRBV4-1|TRBD1|TRBJ1-1|15
CASSRPGQKNTEAFF
TGCGCCAGCAGCCGTCCGGGACAGAAGAACACTGAAGCTTTCTTT
>NA|TRBV5-1|TRBD2|TRBJ2-5|14
CASSLEGGKETQYF
TGCGCCAGCAGCTTGGAGGGAGGGAAGGAGACCCAGTACTTC
>few|TRBV5-4|NA|TRBJ1-4|14
CASARGGGSEKLFF
TGTGCCAGCGCGCGGGGGGGTGGGAGTGAAAAACTGTTTTTT
>NA|TRBV2|NA|TRBJ2-5|11
CASSVQETQYF
TGTGCCAGCAGCGTACAAGAGACCCAGTACTTC
>NA|TRBV5-6|NA|TRBJ1-1|14
CASSSLRAYSEAFF
TGTGCCAGCAGCTCTCTGAGGGCTTATTCAGAAGCTTTCTTT
>NA|TRBV9|TRBD1|TRBJ1-4|16
CASSVAGTGANEKLFF
TGTGCCAGCAGCGTAGCTGGGACAGGGGCGAATGAAAAACTGTTTTTT
>NA|TRBV18|NA|TRBJ2-1|14
CASSPLIQGYEQFF
TGTGCCAGCTCACCACTCATCCAGGGATATGAGCAGTTCTTC
>few|TRBV19|TRBD2|TRBJ2-3|15
CASNFGGGSPDTQYF
TGTGCCAGTAACTTCGGGGGAGGGTCCCCAGATACGCAGTATTTT
>NA|TRBV27|NA|TRBJ1-1|14
CASSLSSGGSEAFF
TGTGCCAGCAGTTTATCGTCAGGTGGTAGTGAAGCTTTCTTT
>once|TRBV15|NA|TRBJ2-3|15
CATSRVSGVVDTQYF
TGTGCCACCAGCAGAGTTAGCGGCGTAGTTGATACGCAGTATTTT
>NA|TRBV5-1|TRBD2|TRBJ2-3|13
CASSPGRGDTQYF
TGCGCCAGCAGCCCGGGGAGGGGAGATACGCAGTATTTT
>NA|TRBV5-1|NA|TRBJ2-2|15
CASSFRGFDTGELFF
TGCGCCAGCAGCTTTCGGGGGTTTGACACCGGGGAGCTGTTTTTT
>few|TRBV5-1|NA|TRBJ2-1|15
CASSGRGQLYNEQFF
TGCGCCAGCTCGGGCCGGGGACAACTCTACAATGAGCAGTTCTTC
>NA|TRBV7-9|NA|TRBJ2-6|16
CASSTVSPSGANVLTF
TGTGCCAGCTCGACAGTTTCGCCCTCTGGGGCCAACGTCCTGACTTTC
>NA|TRBV14|TRBD1|TRBJ2-3|16
CASSPPGTGGSDTQYF
TGTGCCAGCAGCCCTCCCGGGACAGGGGGATCAGATACGCAGTATTTT
>once|TRBV15|NA|TRBJ1-1|13
CATSRDAGTRAFF
TGTGCCACCAGCAGAGATGCCGGGACTAGAGCTTTCTTT
>NA|TRBV6-5|TRBD1|TRBJ1-2|16
CASSYSARGQGLNHTF
TGTGCCAGCAGTTACTCCGCTCGGGGACAGGGTCTGAACCACACCTTC
>NA|TRBV5-4|NA|TRBJ1-2|15
CASSLSARGIYGYTF
TGTGCCAGCAGCTTGTCGGCCAGGGGAATCTATGGCTACACCTTC
>NA|TRBV4-1|NA|TRBJ1-2|15
CASSYGFGNTYGYTF
TGCGCCAGCAGCTATGGTTTCGGGAACACTTATGGCTACACCTTC
>NA|TRBV18|NA|TRBJ1-1|15
CASSPVAGQHTEAFF
TGTGCCAGCTCACCAGTGGCAGGACAACACACTGAAGCTTTCTTT
>NA|TRBV21-1|NA|TRBJ1-2|11
CAPGAKYGYTF
TGTGCCCCAGGGGCGAAATATGGCTACACCTTC
>NA|TRBV7-9|TRBD1|TRBJ1-2|15
CASSQIRDRDYGYTF
TGTGCCAGCAGCCAAATCCGGGACAGGGACTATGGCTACACCTTC
>NA|TRBV6-5|TRBD2|TRBJ2-1|15
CASGRGESSYNEQFF
TGTGCCAGCGGACGGGGGGAAAGCTCCTACAATGAGCAGTTCTTC
>NA|TRBV6-1|TRBD1|TRBJ2-7|13
CAGSDREPYEQYF
TGTGCCGGGAGCGACAGGGAGCCCTACGAGCAGTACTTC
>NA|TRBV2|TRBD1|TRBJ2-5|17
CASRRPGTGGRQETQYF
TGTGCCAGCAGGAGGCCCGGGACAGGGGGCAGGCAAGAGACCCAGTACTTC
>NA|TRBV29-1|NA|TRBJ2-3|13
CSVVQGDTDTQYF
TGCAGCGTCGTACAGGGAGACACAGATACGCAGTATTTT
>NA|TRBV5-1|NA|TRBJ2-1|14
CASSGAGTYNEQFF
TGCGCCAGCAGCGGAGCCGGGACTTACAATGAGCAGTTCTTC
>NA|TRBV18|TRBD1|TRBJ2-7|15
CASSPQGTGRYEQYF
TGTGCCAGCTCACCCCAGGGGACAGGGCGGTACGAGCAGTACTTC
>NA|TRBV15|NA|TRBJ2-7|17
CATSRDHKESWAYEQYF
TGTGCCACCAGCAGAGATCACAAAGAGTCTTGGGCTTACGAGCAGTACTTC
>NA|TRBV4-1|NA|TRBJ2-3|13
CASSQDLRGTQYF
TGCGCCAGCAGCCAAGATTTACGGGGTACGCAGTATTTT
>NA|TRBV19|TRBD1|TRBJ1-2|16
CASSIGRQGKNYGYTF
TGTGCCAGTAGTATTGGTCGACAGGGGAAGAACTATGGCTACACCTTC